This is a list of T cell receptor beta chains from one sample in a study of T-cell reconstitution after alpha-beta-depleted transplantation in children. Each CDR3 protein is one row after TCRdb ran MiXCR on the PCR reads. The table includes approximately 500,000 distinct CDR3 sequences, over 9.5% detected once. The source material was PBMCs, sampled before TCRalphabeta/CD19-depleted stem cell transplant. The source is a child aged 2-15 years with inherited bone marrow failure, due to receive a stem cell transplant. The conserved cysteine and the conserved F or W are not part of the CDR3 here. A D gene is named only where the DNA matches it firmly.

cdr3_aa: ASNKGPYNEQF; d_call: .; j_call: TRBJ2-1; v_call: TRBV12-3/TRBV12-4
cdr3_aa: ASSQLPGTGPYEQY; d_call: TRBD1; j_call: TRBJ2-7; v_call: TRBV4-1
cdr3_aa: ASSYSIGGLEETQY; d_call: .; j_call: TRBJ2-5; v_call: TRBV6-5
cdr3_aa: ASSLTGTSYNEQF; d_call: .; j_call: TRBJ2-1; v_call: TRBV7-9
cdr3_aa: ASSSETTSYNEQF; d_call: .; j_call: TRBJ2-1; v_call: TRBV7-2
cdr3_aa: ASSPPGRVDLDTQY; d_call: .; j_call: TRBJ2-3; v_call: TRBV6-5
cdr3_aa: ASSPTTYTDTQY; d_call: .; j_call: TRBJ2-3; v_call: TRBV18
cdr3_aa: AWRTESGEKLF; d_call: .; j_call: TRBJ1-4; v_call: TRBV30
cdr3_aa: ASSFETSGYNEQF; d_call: TRBD2; j_call: TRBJ2-1; v_call: TRBV7-2
cdr3_aa: ASSFPGFEQY; d_call: .; j_call: TRBJ2-7; v_call: TRBV27
cdr3_aa: ASSLVRSGYQPQH; d_call: .; j_call: TRBJ1-5; v_call: TRBV7-8
cdr3_aa: ASSQVLGLAGGSTQY; d_call: TRBD2; j_call: TRBJ2-3; v_call: TRBV4-2
cdr3_aa: ASSLSYNQPQH; d_call: .; j_call: TRBJ1-5; v_call: TRBV27
cdr3_aa: ASTRTGEKLF; d_call: .; j_call: TRBJ1-4; v_call: TRBV7-7
cdr3_aa: ASSGRFYQPQH; d_call: .; j_call: TRBJ1-5; v_call: TRBV6-2/TRBV6-3
cdr3_aa: ASGPSGATYEQY; d_call: TRBD2; j_call: TRBJ2-7; v_call: TRBV10-1
cdr3_aa: ASSDLALNTGELF; d_call: .; j_call: TRBJ2-2; v_call: TRBV27
cdr3_aa: ASSPGSFADSPLH; d_call: .; j_call: TRBJ1-6; v_call: TRBV18
cdr3_aa: ASSLGGELFGNTIY; d_call: .; j_call: TRBJ1-3; v_call: TRBV7-9
cdr3_aa: ASQPFLGLADYEQY; d_call: TRBD2; j_call: TRBJ2-7; v_call: TRBV5-1
cdr3_aa: SGATLGDYGYT; d_call: .; j_call: TRBJ1-2; v_call: TRBV29-1
cdr3_aa: ASNRGIAETQY; d_call: .; j_call: TRBJ2-5; v_call: TRBV30
cdr3_aa: ASSQEWQGEKLF; d_call: .; j_call: TRBJ1-4; v_call: TRBV4-3
cdr3_aa: ASSSTANRAGELF; d_call: .; j_call: TRBJ2-2; v_call: TRBV5-1
cdr3_aa: ASSPSRDRGGGYT; d_call: TRBD1; j_call: TRBJ1-2; v_call: TRBV3-1
cdr3_aa: ASSKDTGEETQY; d_call: .; j_call: TRBJ2-5; v_call: TRBV12-3/TRBV12-4